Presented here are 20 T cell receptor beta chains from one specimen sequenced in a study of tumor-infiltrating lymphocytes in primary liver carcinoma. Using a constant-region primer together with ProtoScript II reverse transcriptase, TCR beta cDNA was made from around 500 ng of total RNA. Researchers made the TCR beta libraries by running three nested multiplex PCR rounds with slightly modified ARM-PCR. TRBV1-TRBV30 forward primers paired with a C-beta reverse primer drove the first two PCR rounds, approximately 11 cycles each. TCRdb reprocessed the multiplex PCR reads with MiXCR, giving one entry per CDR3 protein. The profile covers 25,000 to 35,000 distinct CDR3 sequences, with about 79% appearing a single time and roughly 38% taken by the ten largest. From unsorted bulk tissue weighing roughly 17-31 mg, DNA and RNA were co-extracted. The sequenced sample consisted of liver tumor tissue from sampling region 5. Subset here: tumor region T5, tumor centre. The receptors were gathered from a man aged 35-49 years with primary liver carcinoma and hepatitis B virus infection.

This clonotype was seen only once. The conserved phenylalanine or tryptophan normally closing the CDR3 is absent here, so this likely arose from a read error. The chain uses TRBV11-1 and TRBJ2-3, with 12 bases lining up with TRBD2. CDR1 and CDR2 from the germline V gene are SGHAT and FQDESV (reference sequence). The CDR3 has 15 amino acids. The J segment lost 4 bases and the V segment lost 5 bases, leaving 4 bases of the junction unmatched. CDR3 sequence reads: CASSTRLAGADTQYL. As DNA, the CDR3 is TGTGCCAGCAGCACGAGACTAGCGGGAGCAGATACGCAGTATTTA.

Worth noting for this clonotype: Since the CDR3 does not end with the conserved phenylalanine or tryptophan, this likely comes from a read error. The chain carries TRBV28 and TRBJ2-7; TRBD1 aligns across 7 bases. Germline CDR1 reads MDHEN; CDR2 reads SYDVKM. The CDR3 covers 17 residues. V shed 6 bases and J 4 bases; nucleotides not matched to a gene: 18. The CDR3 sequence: CASRLGAHTGDGYEQYL. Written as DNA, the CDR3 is TGTGCCAGCAGATTAGGGGCACACACAGGGGATGGTTACGAGCAGTACTTA.

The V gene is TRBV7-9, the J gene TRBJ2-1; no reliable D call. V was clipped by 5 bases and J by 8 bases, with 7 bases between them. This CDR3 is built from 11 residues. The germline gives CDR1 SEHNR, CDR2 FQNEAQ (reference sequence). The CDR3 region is CASSILDEQFF. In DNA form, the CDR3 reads TGTGCCAGCAGCATTCTTGATGAGCAGTTCTTC.

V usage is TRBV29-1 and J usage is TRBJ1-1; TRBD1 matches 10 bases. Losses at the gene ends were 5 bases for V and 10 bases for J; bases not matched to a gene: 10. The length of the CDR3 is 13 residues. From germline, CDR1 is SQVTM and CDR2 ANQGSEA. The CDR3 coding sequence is TGCAGCGTTTGGGACAGGGGCCGAGTTGGAGCTTTCTTT. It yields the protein CSVWDRGRVGAFF. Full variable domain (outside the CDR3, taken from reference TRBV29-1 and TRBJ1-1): SAVISQKPSRDICQRGTSLTIQCQVDSQVTMMFWYRQQPGQSLTLIATANQGSEATYESGFVIDKFPISRPNLTFSTLTVSNMSPEDSSIYLCSVWDRGRVGAFFGQGTRLTVV.

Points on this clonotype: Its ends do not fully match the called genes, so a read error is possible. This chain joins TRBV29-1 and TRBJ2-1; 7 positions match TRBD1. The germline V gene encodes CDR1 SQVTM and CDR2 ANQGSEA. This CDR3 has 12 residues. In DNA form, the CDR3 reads TGCAGCGTCCGGATAGGGGGCAATGAGCAGCTCTTC. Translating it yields CSVRIGGNEQLF.

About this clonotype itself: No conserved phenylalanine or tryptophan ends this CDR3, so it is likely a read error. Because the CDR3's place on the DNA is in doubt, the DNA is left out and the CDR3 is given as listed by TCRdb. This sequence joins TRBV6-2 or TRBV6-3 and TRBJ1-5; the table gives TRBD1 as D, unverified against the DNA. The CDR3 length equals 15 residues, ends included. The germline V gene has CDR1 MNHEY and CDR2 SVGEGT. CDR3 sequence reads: CASTLDSYSNQPQHI.

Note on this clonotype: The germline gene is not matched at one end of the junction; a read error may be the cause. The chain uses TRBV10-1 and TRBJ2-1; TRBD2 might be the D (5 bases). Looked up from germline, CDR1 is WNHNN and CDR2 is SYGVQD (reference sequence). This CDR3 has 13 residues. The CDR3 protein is CTSSETGNGEQFF. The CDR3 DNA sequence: TGCACCAGCAGTGAGACGGGGAATGGGGAGCAGTTCTTC.

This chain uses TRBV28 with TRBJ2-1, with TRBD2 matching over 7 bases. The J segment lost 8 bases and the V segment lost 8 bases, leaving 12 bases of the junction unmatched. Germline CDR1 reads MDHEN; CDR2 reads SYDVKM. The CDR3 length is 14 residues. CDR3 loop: CASSRAGWSDEQFF. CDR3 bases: TGTGCCAGCTCTAGAGCGGGATGGAGCGATGAGCAGTTCTTC.

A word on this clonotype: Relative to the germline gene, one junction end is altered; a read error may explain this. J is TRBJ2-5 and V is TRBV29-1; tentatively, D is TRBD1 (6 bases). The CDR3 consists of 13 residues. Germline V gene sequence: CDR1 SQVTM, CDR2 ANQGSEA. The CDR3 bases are TGCAGCGGCATCACCCAGGGGATGGAGACCCAGCACTTC. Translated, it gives CSGITQGMETQHF.

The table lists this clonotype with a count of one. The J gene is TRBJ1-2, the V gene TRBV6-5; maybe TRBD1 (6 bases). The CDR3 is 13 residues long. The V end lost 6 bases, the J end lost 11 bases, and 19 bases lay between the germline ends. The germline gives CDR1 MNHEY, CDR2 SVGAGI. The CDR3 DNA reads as TGTGCCAGCAGATATGGCAGGGGAAGAGGTTACACCTTC. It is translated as CASRYGRGRGYTF.

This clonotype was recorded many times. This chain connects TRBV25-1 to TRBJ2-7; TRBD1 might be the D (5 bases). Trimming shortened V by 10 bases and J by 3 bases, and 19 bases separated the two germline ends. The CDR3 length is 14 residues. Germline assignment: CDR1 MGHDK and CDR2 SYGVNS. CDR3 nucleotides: TGTGCCACCAGCAATCAGGGAAACCTCTACGAGCAGTACTTC. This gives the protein CATSNQGNLYEQYF.

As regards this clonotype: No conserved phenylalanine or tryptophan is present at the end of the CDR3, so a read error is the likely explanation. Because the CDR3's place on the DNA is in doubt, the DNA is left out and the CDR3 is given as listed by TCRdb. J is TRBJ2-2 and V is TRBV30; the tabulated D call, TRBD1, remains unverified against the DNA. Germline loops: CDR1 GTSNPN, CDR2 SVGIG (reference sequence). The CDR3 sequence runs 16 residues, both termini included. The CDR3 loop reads CAWSHSLRTYTGELFY.

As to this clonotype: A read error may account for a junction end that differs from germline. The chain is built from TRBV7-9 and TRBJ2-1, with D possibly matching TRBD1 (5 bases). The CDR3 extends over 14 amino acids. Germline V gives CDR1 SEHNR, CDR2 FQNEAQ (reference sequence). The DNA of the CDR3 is TGTGCCAGCAGCGCGAGTCAGGGCCACAATGAGCACTTCTTC. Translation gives CASSASQGHNEHFF.

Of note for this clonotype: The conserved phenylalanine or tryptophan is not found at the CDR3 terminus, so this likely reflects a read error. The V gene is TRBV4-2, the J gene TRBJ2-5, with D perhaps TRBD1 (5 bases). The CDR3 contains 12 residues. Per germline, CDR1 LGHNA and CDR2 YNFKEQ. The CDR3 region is CASNQGAETQYL. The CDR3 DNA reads TGTGCCAGCAACCAAGGGGCCGAGACCCAGTACCTC.

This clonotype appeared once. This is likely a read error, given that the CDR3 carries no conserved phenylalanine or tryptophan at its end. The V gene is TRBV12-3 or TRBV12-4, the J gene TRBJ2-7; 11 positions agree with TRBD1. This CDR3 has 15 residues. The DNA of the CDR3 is TGTGCAAGCAGTTTAGGACAGGGGGCGAGCTACGAGCAGTACTAC. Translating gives CASSLGQGASYEQYY.

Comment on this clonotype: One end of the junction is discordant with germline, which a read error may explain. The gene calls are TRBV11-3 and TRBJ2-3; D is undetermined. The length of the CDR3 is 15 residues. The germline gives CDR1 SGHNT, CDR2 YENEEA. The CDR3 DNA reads TGTGCTAACAGCTTAGAGTCCGGGCGCACAGATACGCTGTATTTT. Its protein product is CANSLESGRTDTLYF.

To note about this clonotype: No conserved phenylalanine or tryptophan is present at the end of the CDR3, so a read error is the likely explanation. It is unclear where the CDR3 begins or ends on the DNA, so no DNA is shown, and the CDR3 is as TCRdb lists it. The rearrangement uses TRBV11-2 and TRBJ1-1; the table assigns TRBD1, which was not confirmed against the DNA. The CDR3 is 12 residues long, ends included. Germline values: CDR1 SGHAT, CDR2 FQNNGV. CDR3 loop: CANSRPDREFFV.

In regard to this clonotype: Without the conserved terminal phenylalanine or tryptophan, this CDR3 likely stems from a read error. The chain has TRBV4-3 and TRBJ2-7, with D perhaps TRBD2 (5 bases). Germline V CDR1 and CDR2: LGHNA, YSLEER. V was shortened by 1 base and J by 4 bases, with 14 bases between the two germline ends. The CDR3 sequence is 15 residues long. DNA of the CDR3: TGCGCCAGCAGCCAAGGGGTGGGGAGTGCATACGAGCAGTACATC. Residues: CASSQGVGSAYEQYI.

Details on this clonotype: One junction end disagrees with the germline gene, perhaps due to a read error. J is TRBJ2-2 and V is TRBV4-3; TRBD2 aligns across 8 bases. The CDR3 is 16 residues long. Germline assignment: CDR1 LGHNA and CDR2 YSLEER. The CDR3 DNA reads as TGCGCCAGCAGCCAAACACTAGCGGTTCTCACCGGGAAGCTGCTTTTT. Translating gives CASSQTLAVLTGKLLF.

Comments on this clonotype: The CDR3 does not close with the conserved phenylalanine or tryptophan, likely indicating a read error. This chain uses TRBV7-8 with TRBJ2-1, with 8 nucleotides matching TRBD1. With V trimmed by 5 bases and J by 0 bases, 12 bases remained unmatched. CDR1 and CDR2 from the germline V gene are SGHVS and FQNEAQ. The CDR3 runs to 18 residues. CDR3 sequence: CASSQGQAILNSYNEQFI. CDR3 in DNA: TGTGCCAGCAGCCAGGGACAGGCGATTTTAAACTCCTACAATGAGCAGTTCATC.